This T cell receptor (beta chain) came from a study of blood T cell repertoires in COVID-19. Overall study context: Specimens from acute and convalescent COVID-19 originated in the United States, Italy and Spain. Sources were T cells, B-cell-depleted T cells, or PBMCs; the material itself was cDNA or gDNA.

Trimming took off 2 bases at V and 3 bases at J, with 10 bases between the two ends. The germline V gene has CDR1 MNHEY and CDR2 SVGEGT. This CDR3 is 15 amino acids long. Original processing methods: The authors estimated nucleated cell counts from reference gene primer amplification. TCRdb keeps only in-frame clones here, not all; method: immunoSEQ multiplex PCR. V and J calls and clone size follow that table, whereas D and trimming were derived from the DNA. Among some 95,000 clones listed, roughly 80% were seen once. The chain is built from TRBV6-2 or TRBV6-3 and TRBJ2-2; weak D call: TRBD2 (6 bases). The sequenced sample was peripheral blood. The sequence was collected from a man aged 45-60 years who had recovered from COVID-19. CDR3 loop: CASSYLGLHTGELFF. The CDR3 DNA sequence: TGTGCCAGCAGTTACCTGGGACTTCACACCGGGGAGCTGTTTTTT.